This T cell receptor (beta chain) was obtained from a study of cytomegalovirus exposure and HLA in healthy donors. Findings and caveats of the study: A later analysis revealed that TCR association rates differed between HLA loci, peaking at DRB1 and bottoming out at HLA-C. Accurate predictions that matched the HLA-A and HLA-B alleles of most subjects were reportedly made from TCR beta sequences. Segments of the TCR beta V type were, in most cases, productive about 87% or about 30% of the time in an earlier analysis.

Deletions cut 9 bases from V and 7 bases from J, with 19 bases between. CDR1 SGHVS and CDR2 FNYEAQ come from the germline V gene. The CDR3 is 14 amino acids. PCR primers comprised 60 Vbeta and 13 Jbeta primers. Libraries were prepared by immunoSEQ multiplex PCR; TCRdb keeps only in-frame clonotypes and omits some of them. This table lists approximately 38,000 clones. About this clone itself: The antigen remains undetermined.

This TCR came from a man aged 35 to 55 in good health and CMV-seropositive. The chain is built from TRBV7-6 and TRBJ1-5; D is unresolved. The specimen sequenced was PBMCs. The chain's CDR3 is CARGWRAKGQPQHF. DNA of the CDR3: TGTGCCAGAGGTTGGAGGGCCAAAGGGCAGCCCCAGCATTTT.